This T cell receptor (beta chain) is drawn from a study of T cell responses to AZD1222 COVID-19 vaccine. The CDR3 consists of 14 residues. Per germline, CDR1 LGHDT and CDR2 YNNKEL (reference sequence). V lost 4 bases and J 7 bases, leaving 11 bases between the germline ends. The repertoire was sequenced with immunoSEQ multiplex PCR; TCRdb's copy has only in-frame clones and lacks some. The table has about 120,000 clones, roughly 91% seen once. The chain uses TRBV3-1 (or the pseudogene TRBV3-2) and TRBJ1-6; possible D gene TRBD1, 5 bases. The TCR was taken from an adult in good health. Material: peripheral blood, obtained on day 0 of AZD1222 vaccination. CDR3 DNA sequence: TGTGCCAGCAGCCTTAGACAGAAGAATTCACCCCTCCACTTT. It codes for CASSLRQKNSPLHF.